This is a list of T cell receptor beta chains from one sample in a study of cytomegalovirus exposure and HLA in healthy donors. This table comes from immunoSEQ multiplex PCR, and its TCRdb copy is limited to in-frame clones, with some not included. Of 95,000 to 130,000 clones detected, roughly 69% appear once; the ten largest clones hold nearly 9.5%. The sample taken for sequencing was PBMCs. These receptors were collected from a woman between 35 and 50 years old in good health and CMV-seropositive. The conserved cysteine and the conserved F or W are not part of the CDR3 here.

v_call cdr3_aa
TRBV10-3 AISDDYADGYT
TRBV7-2 ASTRGQGSNEKLF
TRBV11-3 ASSGLESYNEQF
TRBV6-5 ASSYSISENQPQH
TRBV5-4 ASRGFGTSLTDTQY
TRBV29-1 SLSGRAGETQY
TRBV21-1 ASSKREGPYNEQF
TRBV5-1 ASSLDGSGYGETQY
TRBV29-1 SVVGGAKDPLGYT
TRBV30 AWRDTENSPLH
TRBV21-1 ASSNPGLLLIHSYNEQF
TRBV30 AWSVSLVRYNEQF
TRBV11-2 ASSTRTGKNEQF
TRBV4-1 ASSQGSRGPTSGYNEQF
TRBV5-5 ASSLDPQGNTEAF
TRBV5-4 ASSLDRASGSPLH
TRBV4-1 ASSQGAGVTIY
TRBV29-1 SARTSEAQY
TRBV7-2 ASSLAQGEYNEQF
TRBV29-1 SVDGIQETQY
TRBV12-1 ASSFERGLREPHEQY
TRBV27 ASMTGTPSGANVLT
TRBV9 ASSSHTDTQY
TRBV29-1 SVFSTSFGEQY
TRBV28 ATGGATGYGYT
TRBV28 ASTRSGPYQPQH
TRBV6-5 ASSQGLAGGNEQF
TRBV7-9 ASPREGTLTGELF
TRBV2 ASKGQGAPHEQY
TRBV7-3 ASSLRGGLAGAYNEQF
TRBV19 ASSIASGDYEQY
TRBV29-1 SVRAGHSGRASTDTQY
TRBV7-2 ASSPYSGELF
TRBV30 AWSGGRANYGYT
TRBV28 ASRGWGDVAF
TRBV5-5 ASSLEAGGGEKLF
TRBV7-6 ASSKGQISTDTQY
TRBV4-2 ASSQALLGGALH
TRBV19 ASSTGLAGVETQY
TRBV5-1 ASRKAGAETQY
TRBV6-5 ASSPSGANEQF
TRBV19 ASSIWGVDPTAGYT
TRBV4-1 ASSQGRQGKYSGNTIY
TRBV15 ATSFTLASGDTQY
TRBV19 ASRGRGRNEKLF
TRBV11-1 ASSLTELAGGQDTQY
TRBV9 ASSVDPLDRGTGGTQY
TRBV29-1 SLSAAAEDYYNEQF